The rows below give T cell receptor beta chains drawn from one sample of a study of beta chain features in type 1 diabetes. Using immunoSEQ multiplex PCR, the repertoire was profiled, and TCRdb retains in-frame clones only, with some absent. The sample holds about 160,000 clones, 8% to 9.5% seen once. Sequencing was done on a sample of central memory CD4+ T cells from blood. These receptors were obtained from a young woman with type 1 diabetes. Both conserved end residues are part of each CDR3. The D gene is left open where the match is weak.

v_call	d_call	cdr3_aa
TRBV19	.	CASSRQNHEQYF
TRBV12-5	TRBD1	CASGGTGGTDTQYF
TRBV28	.	CASTTGFETIYF
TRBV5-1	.	CASGFGGYEQYF
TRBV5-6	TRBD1	CASSRTGEYGYTF
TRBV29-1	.	CSVWGPGNTIYF
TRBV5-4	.	CASSLAAGGTDTQYF
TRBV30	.	CAWSMQSPGPQHF
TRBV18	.	CASSVTSQGFEQYF
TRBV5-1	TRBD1	CASSSGTDDEQFF
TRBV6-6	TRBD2	CASSQGLAGVRDTQYF
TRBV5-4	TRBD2	CASSAGLAGGSDTQYF
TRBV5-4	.	CASSLMVLGAGANVLTF
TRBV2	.	CASSGLSGANVLTF
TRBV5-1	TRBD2	CASSLGASGAYEQYF